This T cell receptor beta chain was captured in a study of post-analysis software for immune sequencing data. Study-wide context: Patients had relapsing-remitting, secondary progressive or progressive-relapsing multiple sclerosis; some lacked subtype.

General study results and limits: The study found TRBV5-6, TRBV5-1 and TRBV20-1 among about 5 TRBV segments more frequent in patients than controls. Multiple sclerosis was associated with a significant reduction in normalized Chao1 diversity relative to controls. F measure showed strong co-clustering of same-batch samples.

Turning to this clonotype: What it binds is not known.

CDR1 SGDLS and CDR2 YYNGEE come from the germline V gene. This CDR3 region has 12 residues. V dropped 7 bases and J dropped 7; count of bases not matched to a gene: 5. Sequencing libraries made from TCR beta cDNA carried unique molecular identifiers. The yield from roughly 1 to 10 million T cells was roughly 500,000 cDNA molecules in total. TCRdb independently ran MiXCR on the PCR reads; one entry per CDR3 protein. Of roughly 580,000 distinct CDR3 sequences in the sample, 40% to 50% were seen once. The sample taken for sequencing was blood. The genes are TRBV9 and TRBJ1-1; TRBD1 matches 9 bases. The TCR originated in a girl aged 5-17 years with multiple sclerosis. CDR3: CASGHRGREAFF. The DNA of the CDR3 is TGTGCCAGCGGCCACAGGGGGCGTGAAGCTTTCTTT.